Detailed here is one T cell receptor beta chain. This entry is derived from a study of CD8+ T cells in alopecia areata. The treatment: oral pan-JAK inhibitor, 5-10 mg twice daily. Collected material from alopecia areata patients comprised lesional scalp punch biopsies and peripheral blood. RNA was isolated and reverse transcribed to cDNA, the sequencing template. The protocol was immunoSEQ multiplex PCR, while the TCRdb copy is restricted to in-frame clones and leaves out a portion. This table holds some 240,000 clones, about 50% found once. This TCR was recovered from a human donor with alopecia areata. This specimen was CD4+ T cells sorted from blood, taken at week 4, from a patient treated with tofacitinib.

CDR3 sequence (DNA): TGTGCCAGTAGTGAACAGGGAGAGACCCAGTACTTC. It yields the protein CASSEQGETQYF. V is TRBV19 and J is TRBJ2-5; tentatively, D is TRBD1 (6 bases). Looked up from germline, CDR1 is LNHDA and CDR2 is SQIVND (reference sequence). Trimming pared 5 bases from V and 4 bases from J, leaving 8 bases between. The CDR3 has 12 amino acids. Drawing the rest from reference TRBV19 and TRBJ2-5, the complete variable domain is DGGITQSPKYLFRKEGQNVTLSCEQNLNHDAMYWYRQDPGQGLRLIYYSQIVNDFQKGDIAEGYSVSREKKESFPLTVTSAQKNPTAFYLCASSEQGETQYFGPGTRLLVL.